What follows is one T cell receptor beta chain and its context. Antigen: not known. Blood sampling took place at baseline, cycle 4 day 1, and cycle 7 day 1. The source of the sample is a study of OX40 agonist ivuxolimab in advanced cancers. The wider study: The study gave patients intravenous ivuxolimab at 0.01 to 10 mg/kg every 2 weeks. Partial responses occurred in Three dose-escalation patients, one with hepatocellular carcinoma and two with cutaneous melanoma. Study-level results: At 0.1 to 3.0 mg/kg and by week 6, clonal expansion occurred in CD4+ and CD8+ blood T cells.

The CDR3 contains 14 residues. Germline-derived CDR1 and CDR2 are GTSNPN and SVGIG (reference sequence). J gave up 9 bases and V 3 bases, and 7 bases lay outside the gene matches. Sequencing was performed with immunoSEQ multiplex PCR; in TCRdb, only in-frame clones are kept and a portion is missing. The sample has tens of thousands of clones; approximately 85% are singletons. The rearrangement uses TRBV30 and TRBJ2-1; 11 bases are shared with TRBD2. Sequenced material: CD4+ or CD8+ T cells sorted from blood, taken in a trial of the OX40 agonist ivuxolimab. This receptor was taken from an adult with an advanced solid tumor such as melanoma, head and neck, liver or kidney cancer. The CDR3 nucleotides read TGTGCCTGGAGAGTTAGCGGGGGGGCTGGTGAGCAGTTCTTC. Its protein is CAWRVSGGAGEQFF.